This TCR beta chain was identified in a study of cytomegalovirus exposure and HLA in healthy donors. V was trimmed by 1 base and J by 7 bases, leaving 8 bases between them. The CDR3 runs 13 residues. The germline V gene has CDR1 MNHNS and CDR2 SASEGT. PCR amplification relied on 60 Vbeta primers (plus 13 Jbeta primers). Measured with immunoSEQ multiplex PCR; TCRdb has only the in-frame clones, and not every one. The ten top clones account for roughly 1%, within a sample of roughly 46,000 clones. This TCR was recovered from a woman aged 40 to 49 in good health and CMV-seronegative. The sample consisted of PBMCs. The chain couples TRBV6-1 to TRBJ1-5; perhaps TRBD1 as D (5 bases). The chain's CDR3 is CASSEGPGQPQHF. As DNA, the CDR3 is TGTGCCAGCAGTGAAGGGCCAGGGCAGCCCCAGCATTTT.